This is a list of T cell receptor beta chains from one sample in a study of Tregs in tolerant kidney transplant recipients. The data were produced by immunoSEQ multiplex PCR, yet TCRdb's version contains in-frame clones alone and is incomplete. The sample has some 66,000 clones, roughly 92% seen once; the top ten hold approximately 11%. Sequencing used CD8+ T cells from blood, obtained before the transplant. The receptors stem from a human donor who received a combined kidney and bone marrow transplant. CDR3s include the opening cysteine and the closing phenylalanine or tryptophan. Clone size, where shown, is once, few, many, or a class for clones that have expanded.

TRBV5-8	12	TRBJ2-7	once	CASGQTGNEQYF
TRBV27	15	TRBJ1-2	.	CASSLSTAGVYGYTF
TRBV9	16	TRBJ2-1	.	CASSVVPAGAGDEQFF
TRBV19	15	TRBJ2-1	.	CASSLGGRSYNEQFF
TRBV6-1	16	.	.	CASSDVLGTKNYEQYF
TRBV4-3	13	TRBJ2-7	.	CASSQDRSEEQYF
TRBV4-2	13	TRBJ2-1	.	CASSQEGQLEQFF
TRBV27	14	TRBJ2-7	.	CASSLFFSSYEQYF
TRBV18	17	TRBJ2-7	.	CASSPKAKTGRAYEQYF
TRBV4-2	21	TRBJ2-3	.	CASSPRIIAGGPERPTDTQYF
TRBV21-1	12	TRBJ2-7	.	CASSQEVYEQYF
TRBV4-3	17	TRBJ2-1	.	CASSQDLEQGSYNEQFF
TRBV14	12	TRBJ2-1	.	CASSQVTERQFF
TRBV5-6	12	TRBJ2-7	.	CASSLGQGVQYF